This T cell receptor (beta chain) appears in the sequencing data of a study of identical twins (TCRdb year 2016). Regarding the research as a whole: The study deep-sequenced TCR alpha and beta repertoires from monozygotic twins, unrelated adults of various ages and cord blood to test whether fetal clonotypes persist. To rule out contamination, replicate twin experiments were performed at different times with different library preparation protocols.

All donors were healthy Caucasians. Three pairs of female monozygotic twins, all aged about 18 to 30 years, made up the twin cohort. CD4+ and CD8+ T cell populations were isolated with positive isolation kits from Invitrogen. General study outcomes and caveats: Abundant cord blood beta clonotypes had fewer insertions, young adult naive repertoires showed a similar but weaker trend, and memory repertoires showed no such trend. A weaker excess of twin sharing was found in beta out-of-frame sequences because the signal-to-noise ratio was lowered by fewer shared sequences. Recombination models systematically underestimated out-of-frame TCR alpha sharing in monozygotic twins but agreed with sharing between unrelated individuals. Compared with coincidental sharing between unrelated individuals, out-of-frame TCR alpha sequences shared between twins showed an excess of sequences with low generation probability. Because the same donors could not be followed over many years, conclusions were based on cross-sectional statistical analysis. Invariant T cells such as MAIT and iNKT could partly confound zero-insertion analyses, although diverse VJ usage argued against such confounding for most clonotypes.

The library relied on 5' RACE. The sequencing machine was an Illumina HiSeq 2000. A universal primer binding site was introduced by template switching, and a unique molecular identifier was present in the final cDNA, enabling accurate counting of TCR cDNA molecules. Specific primers in the conserved constant-segment region were used to synthesize first-strand cDNA for the TCR alpha and beta chains. To control for contamination, every cDNA library carried two barcodes: a SMART-Mk sample barcode plus Illumina barcodes. TruSeq adapter sequences along with Illumina sample barcodes were introduced in two successive PCR steps. The TCR alpha and beta cDNA libraries were sequenced on the Illumina HiSeq platform using custom primers. On the authors' methods: Unique molecular identifiers were extracted from raw reads with MiGEC, and CDR3 positions were determined with MiXCR. Recombination models were inferred per individual with the repgenHMM and IGoR tools using an EM algorithm. The analysis of shared clonotypes was done with the tcR package in R, with sharing normalized by the product of cloneset sizes. To study raw recombination free of thymic and clonal selection effects, out-of-frame nonproductive sequences were analyzed. TCRdb reanalyzed the raw reads on its own, using fastp at Q25 for trimming and MiXCR for clone calling, and kept in-frame beta chains. A single entry per CDR3 protein holds the most common genes and DNA from its merged rows. The V and J calls, along with clone size, are taken from TCRdb and not from the paper's own processing. The sample table records about 200,000 distinct CDR3 sequences; under 8.5% of these occur just once. The leading ten clones occupy roughly 15% of the sample.

This clonotype was detected a few times. The clone's antigen remains unknown. No base-level quality is on record; no much larger clone is a single base apart. According to the germline V gene, CDR1 reads SGHAT and CDR2 reads FQNNGV. Counted from cysteine to phenylalanine, this CDR3 has 14 amino acids. Only the CDR3 portion is preserved as DNA: 42 bases, with reading frame beginning at the first base. The junction shows trimming of 1 base on V and 3 bases on J, plus 9 bases between the germline ends. This sample was shared with a second study, whose subject was T cells expressing NK-cell markers. The second study, in turn, reports: TCR beta-chain repertoires were profiled in sorted CD3+CD56+NKG2C+, CD3+CD56+NKG2C- and CD3+CD56-NKG2C+ T-cell subsets from several donors. Among the eight sequenced donors, seven were HCMV-seropositive and one was HCMV-seronegative. In several experiments an anti-gammadeltaTCR antibody was added to restrict sorting to alphabetaTCR-expressing T cells. In 5 to 7 donors, the dominant CD3+CD56+NKG2C+ clonotypes ranked among the top 10 CD8+ clonotypes, making up about 1.0-7.0% of CD8+ T cells. Those dominant clonotypes were again the most abundant among CD3+CD56-NKG2C+ cells in several donors, at roughly 25-60.1%. Whether the expanded NKG2C-expressing T cell clones were specific for HCMV antigens was left unclear. Randomly selected healthy volunteers, three men and five women, were used as the eight sequenced donors. HCMV serostatus was determined by detecting HCMV-specific IgG in serum with a commercial ELISA kit. MIGEC handled demultiplexing of the reads and grouping by UMI, while MiTCR was used to assemble and quantify clonotypes. To remove erroneous sequences, TCR cDNA sequences were retained only when supported by two or more reads. The tcR package was used for downstream repertoire analysis, with clonotypes matched between fractions based on CDR3 nucleotide sequence plus V segment. VDJmatch was used to annotate antigen specificity against VDJdb, with one amino acid substitution allowed in CDR3.

The chain joins TRBV11-2 to TRBJ1-1; no confident D gene assignment can be made. The clonotype comes from a young woman in good health. Sequencing was performed on CD8+ T cells sorted from blood. The CDR3 protein: CASSLGGFDTEAFF. The sequence in DNA is TGTGCCAGCAGCTTAGGAGGGTTCGACACTGAAGCTTTCTTT.